The clone carrying this T cell receptor (beta chain) has more than one count but fewer than ten. The antigen remains undetermined. The sample originates from a study of T cells in Graves' hyperthyroidism and ophthalmopathy. Study results and caveats: A 13 V-J signature model discriminated ophthalmopathy versus stable hyperthyroidism.

It was RNA transcripts that yielded the amplified TCR beta CDR3 regions. First-round RT-PCR targeting the TCR CDR3 was performed with the HTBI primer set. From the multiplex PCR reads, TCRdb called clonotypes with MiXCR, one entry per CDR3 protein. The repertoire holds 150,000 or so distinct CDR3 sequences, with roughly 9.4% as singletons. The receptor was derived from a woman aged 18-35 years with Graves' hyperthyroidism that later progressed to Graves' ophthalmopathy. Sequencing used blood.

For the CDR3, the DNA is TGTGCCAGCAGACCCCCGACAGGGGGGGGCTATGGCTACACCTTC. It specifies CASRPPTGGGYGYTF. The gene calls are TRBV28 and TRBJ1-2, with 9 nucleotides matching TRBD1. Germline CDR1 is MDHEN and CDR2 is SYDVKM. Trimming removed 6 bases from V and 4 bases from J; junction bases left unmatched: 9. The CDR3 extends over 15 amino acids.